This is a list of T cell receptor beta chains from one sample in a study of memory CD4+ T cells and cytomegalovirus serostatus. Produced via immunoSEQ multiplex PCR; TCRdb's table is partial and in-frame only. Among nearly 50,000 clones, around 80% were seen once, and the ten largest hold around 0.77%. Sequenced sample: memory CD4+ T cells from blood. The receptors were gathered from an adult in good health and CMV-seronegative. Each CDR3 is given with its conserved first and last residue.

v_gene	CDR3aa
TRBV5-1	CASSLPKTGTSGNEQYF
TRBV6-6	CASSPAGGYGYTF
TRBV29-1	CSVGLKDIQYF
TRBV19	CASSSLERTGANTEAFF
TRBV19	CASSSRGTGEYEQYF
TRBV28	CASSLLTWIGEYEQYF
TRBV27	CASMARAQYRGYTF
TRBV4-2	CASSPGQGQETQYF
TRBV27	CASSFRDPSVDEQYF
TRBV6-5	CASSYSGPYDPDTQYF
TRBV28	CATLTGSSYNSPLHF
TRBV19	CASRLAGLDTQYF
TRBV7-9	CASSFGAAQETQYF
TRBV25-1	CASALVETQYF
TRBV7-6	CASRDRGLLNTGELFF
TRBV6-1	CASSGGGSSVGSYNEQFF
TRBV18	CASSPRDSLSYEQYF
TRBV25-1	CASSDAGVYTGELFF
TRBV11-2	CASSQLTGEAFF
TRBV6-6	CASSYRLERDTQYF
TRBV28	CASSFRTGRNTGELFF
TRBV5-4	CASTLESGANVLTF
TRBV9	CASSPGLNTGELFF
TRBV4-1	CASSQGRGYSGNTIYF
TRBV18	CASSPRASGAYNEQFF
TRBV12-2	CASRLGSGEKQYF
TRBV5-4	CASSFGQGQETQYF
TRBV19	CASSMGGHSYNEQFF